Listed below are T cell receptor beta chains from one sample, sequenced in a study of blood T cell repertoires in COVID-19. TCRdb keeps only in-frame clones here, not all; method: immunoSEQ multiplex PCR. Among 300,000 to 350,000 clones listed, approximately 85% were seen once. The sample was PBMCs or T cells enriched from blood (not recorded which). The receptors derive from a young man who had recovered from COVID-19. Each CDR3 is given with its conserved first and last residue. The D gene is left open where the match is weak. Part of the rows lack a size; the others show once, few, many or a class for expanded clones.

J gene: TRBJ2-2; V gene: TRBV9; clone size: .; D gene: .; CDR3 DNA: TGTGCCAGCAGCGGCTCGCAGACCGGGGAGCTGTTTTTT; CDR3 protein: CASSGSQTGELFF
J gene: TRBJ1-2; V gene: TRBV5-5; clone size: few; D gene: .; CDR3 DNA: TGTGCCAGCAGCTTGCTAGTCGGATCTAACTATGGCTACACCTTC; CDR3 protein: CASSLLVGSNYGYTF
J gene: TRBJ1-1; V gene: TRBV7-9; clone size: .; D gene: .; CDR3 DNA: TGTGCCAGCAGCAAAAGCCACGGGGGGTCGGCTGAAGCTTTCTTT; CDR3 protein: CASSKSHGGSAEAFF
J gene: TRBJ2-6; V gene: TRBV30; clone size: once; D gene: .; CDR3 DNA: TGTGCCTGGCAGGGCTCTGGGGCCAACGTCCTGACTTTC; CDR3 protein: CAWQGSGANVLTF
J gene: TRBJ1-3; V gene: TRBV29-1; clone size: .; D gene: .; CDR3 DNA: TGCAGCGTTGACATGTCGGGAGCGGGACTCTCCGGAAACACCATATATTTT; CDR3 protein: CSVDMSGAGLSGNTIYF
J gene: TRBJ2-5; V gene: TRBV5-1; clone size: .; D gene: TRBD2; CDR3 DNA: TGCGCCAGCAGCTCGGAGGCGGGGGGGCCAGCGACCCAGTACTTC; CDR3 protein: CASSSEAGGPATQYF
J gene: TRBJ2-7; V gene: TRBV27; clone size: .; D gene: .; CDR3 DNA: TGTGCCAGCAGTTCAGGGGTCGGGCACGAGCAGTACTTC; CDR3 protein: CASSSGVGHEQYF
J gene: TRBJ1-3; V gene: TRBV5-6; clone size: .; D gene: TRBD1; CDR3 DNA: TGTGCCAGCAGCTCCTCTCCCCAGGGGGCGTATGGAAACACCATATATTTT; CDR3 protein: CASSSSPQGAYGNTIYF
J gene: TRBJ1-1; V gene: TRBV10-2; clone size: .; D gene: .; CDR3 DNA: TGCGCCAGCAGAAAGACAGTGATGAACACTGAAGCTTTCTTT; CDR3 protein: CASRKTVMNTEAFF
J gene: TRBJ2-7; V gene: TRBV9; clone size: .; D gene: TRBD1; CDR3 DNA: TGTGCCAGCAGCGTTCAGGGGGCGGATTACGAGCAGTACTTC; CDR3 protein: CASSVQGADYEQYF
J gene: TRBJ1-1; V gene: TRBV9; clone size: .; D gene: .; CDR3 DNA: TGTGCCAGCAGCGTAGGGCCGGGAGTTGAAGCTTTCTTT; CDR3 protein: CASSVGPGVEAFF
J gene: TRBJ2-7; V gene: TRBV11-2; clone size: .; D gene: TRBD1; CDR3 DNA: TGTGCCAGCAGCTTAGTAGAGGACAGGGGGCTGTACGAGCAGTACTTC; CDR3 protein: CASSLVEDRGLYEQYF
J gene: TRBJ2-7; V gene: TRBV9; clone size: .; D gene: TRBD2; CDR3 DNA: TGTGCCAGCAGCGCCCTTAGCGGGCCCTTCTACGAGCAGTACTTC; CDR3 protein: CASSALSGPFYEQYF